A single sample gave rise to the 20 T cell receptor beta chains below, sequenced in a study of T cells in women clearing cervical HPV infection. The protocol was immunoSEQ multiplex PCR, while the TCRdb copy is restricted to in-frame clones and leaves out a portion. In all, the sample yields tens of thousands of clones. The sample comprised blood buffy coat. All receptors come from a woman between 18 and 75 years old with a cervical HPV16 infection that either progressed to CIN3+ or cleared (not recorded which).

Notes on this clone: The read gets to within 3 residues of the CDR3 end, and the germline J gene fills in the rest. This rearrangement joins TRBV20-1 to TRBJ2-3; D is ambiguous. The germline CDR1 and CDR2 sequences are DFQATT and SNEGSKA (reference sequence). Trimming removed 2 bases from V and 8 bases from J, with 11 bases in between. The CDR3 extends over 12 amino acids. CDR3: CSARLESGTQYF. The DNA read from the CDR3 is TGCAGTGCTAGACTAGAATCTGGTACG.

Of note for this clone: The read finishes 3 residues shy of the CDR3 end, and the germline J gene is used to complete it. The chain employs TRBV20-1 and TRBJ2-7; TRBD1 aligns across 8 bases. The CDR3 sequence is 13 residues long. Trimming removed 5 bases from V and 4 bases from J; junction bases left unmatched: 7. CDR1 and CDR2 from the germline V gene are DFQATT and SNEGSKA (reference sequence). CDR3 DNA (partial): TGCAGTGCTTGGGGACAGGATGGGTACGAG. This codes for CSAWGQDGYE. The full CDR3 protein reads CSAWGQDGYEQYF.

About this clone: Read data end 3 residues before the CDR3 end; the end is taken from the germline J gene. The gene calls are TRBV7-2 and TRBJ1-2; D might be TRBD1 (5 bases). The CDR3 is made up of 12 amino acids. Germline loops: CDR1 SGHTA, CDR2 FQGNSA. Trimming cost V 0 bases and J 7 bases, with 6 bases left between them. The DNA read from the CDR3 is TGTGCCAGCAGCTTAGCGAGGGGTGGC. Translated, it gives CASSLARGG. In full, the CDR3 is CASSLARGGYTF.

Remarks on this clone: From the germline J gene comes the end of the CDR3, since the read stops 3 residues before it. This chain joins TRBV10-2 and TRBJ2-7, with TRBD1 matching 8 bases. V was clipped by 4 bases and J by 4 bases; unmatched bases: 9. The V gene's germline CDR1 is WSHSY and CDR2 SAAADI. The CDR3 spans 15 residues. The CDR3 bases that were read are TGCGCCAGCAGTGCGGACAGGGAGGCAGCGTACGAG. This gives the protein CASSADREAAYE. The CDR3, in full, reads CASSADREAAYEQYF.

The CDR3 loop reads CASSFSGTAIYEQYF. CDR3 DNA, as far as it was read: TGTGCCAGCAGTTTTTCCGGGACAGCCATCTACGAG. The V and J genes are TRBV27 and TRBJ2-7, with 7 bases lining up with TRBD1. The sequence runs out 3 residues before the end of the CDR3; the remainder is reconstructed from the germline J gene. Germline-derived CDR1 and CDR2 are MNHEY and SMNVEV (reference sequence). CDR3 length equals 15 residues. V shed 3 bases, J shed 3 bases, and the junction held 8 bases outside the gene matches.

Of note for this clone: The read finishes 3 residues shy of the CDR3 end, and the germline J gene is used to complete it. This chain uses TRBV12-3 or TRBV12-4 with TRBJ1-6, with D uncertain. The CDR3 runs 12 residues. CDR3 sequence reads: CASSPSGRPLHF. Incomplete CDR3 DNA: TGTGCCAGCAGTCCTTCGGGTAGGCCC.

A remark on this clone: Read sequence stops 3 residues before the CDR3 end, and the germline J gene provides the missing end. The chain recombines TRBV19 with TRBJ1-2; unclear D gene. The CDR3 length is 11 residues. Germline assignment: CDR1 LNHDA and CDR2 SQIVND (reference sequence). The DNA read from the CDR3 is TGTGCCAGTAGTACCTCCTACGAC. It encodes CASSTSYD. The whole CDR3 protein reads CASSTSYDYTF.

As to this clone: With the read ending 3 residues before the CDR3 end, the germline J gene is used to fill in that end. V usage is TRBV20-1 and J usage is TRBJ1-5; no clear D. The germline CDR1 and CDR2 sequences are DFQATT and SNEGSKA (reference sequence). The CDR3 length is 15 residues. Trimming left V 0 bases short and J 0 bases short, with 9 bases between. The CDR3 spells CSARDQGHSNQPQHF. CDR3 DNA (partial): TGCAGTGCTAGAGATCAAGGCCATAGCAATCAGCCC.

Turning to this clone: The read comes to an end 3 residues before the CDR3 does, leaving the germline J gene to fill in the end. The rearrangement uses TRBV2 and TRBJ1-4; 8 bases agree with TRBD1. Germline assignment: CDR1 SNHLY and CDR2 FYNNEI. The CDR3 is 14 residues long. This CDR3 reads CASSEDRGDSPLFF. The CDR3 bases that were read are TGTGCCAGCAGTGAAGACAGGGGGGATTCACCA.

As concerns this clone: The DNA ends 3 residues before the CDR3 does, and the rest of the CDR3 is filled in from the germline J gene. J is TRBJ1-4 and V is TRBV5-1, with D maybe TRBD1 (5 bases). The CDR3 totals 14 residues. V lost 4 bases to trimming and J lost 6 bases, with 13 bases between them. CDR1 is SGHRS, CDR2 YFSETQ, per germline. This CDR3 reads CASSAQGRDEKLFF. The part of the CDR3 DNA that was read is TGCGCCAGCAGCGCCCAGGGCCGCGATGAAAAA.

The sequenced part of the CDR3 DNA is TGTGCCAGCAGTGGCGGCAATTCCTACGAG. It codes for CASSGGNSYE. The full CDR3 is CASSGGNSYEQYF. The chain uses TRBV2 and TRBJ2-7; D is ambiguous. The read gets to within 3 residues of the CDR3 end, and the germline J gene fills in the rest. There are 13 residues in the CDR3. V was clipped by 4 bases and J by 1 base, with 8 bases between them. Germline V gene lookup returns CDR1 SNHLY and CDR2 FYNNEI. Variable domain in full (rest from reference TRBV2 and TRBJ2-7): EPEVTQTPSHQVTQMGQEVILRCVPISNHLYFYWYRQILGQKVEFLVSFYNNEISEKSEIFDDQFSVERPDGSNFTLKIRSTKLEDSAMYFCASSGGNSYEQYFGPGTRLTVT.

The chain's CDR3 is CAWSVRGGAPTDTQYF. CDR3 DNA, as far as it was read: TGTGCCTGGAGTGTAAGGGGGGGCGCCCCCACAGATACG. The chain links TRBV30 to TRBJ2-3, with D possibly TRBD2 on 7 matching bases. The read gets to within 3 residues of the CDR3 end, and the germline J gene fills in the rest. CDR1 and CDR2 from the germline V gene are GTSNPN and SVGIG (reference sequence). This CDR3 has 16 amino acids. Trimming pared 0 bases from V and 2 bases from J, leaving 15 bases between. Using reference TRBV30 and TRBJ2-3 for the parts outside the CDR3, the full variable domain is SQTIHQWPATLVQPVGSPLSLECTVEGTSNPNLYWYRQAAGRGLQLLFYSVGIGQISSEVPQNLSASRPQDRQFILSSKKLLLSDSGFYLCAWSVRGGAPTDTQYFGPGTRLTVL.

CDR3 region: CASSPGRDGQYF. The part of the CDR3 DNA that was read is TGTGCCAGTAGTCCGGGGAGGGATGGT. The V gene is TRBV19, the J gene TRBJ2-4; TRBD2 matches 7 bases. Sequencing ends 3 residues short of the CDR3 end; the germline J gene provides the rest. Germline CDR1 and CDR2: LNHDA and SQIVND (reference sequence). This CDR3 region has 12 residues.

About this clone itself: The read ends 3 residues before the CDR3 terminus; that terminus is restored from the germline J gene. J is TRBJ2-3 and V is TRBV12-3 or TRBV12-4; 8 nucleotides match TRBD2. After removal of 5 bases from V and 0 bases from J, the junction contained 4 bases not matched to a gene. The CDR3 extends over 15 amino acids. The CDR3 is CASSAERGSTDTQYF. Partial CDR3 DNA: TGTGCCAGCAGTGCGGAGCGGGGGAGCACAGATACG.

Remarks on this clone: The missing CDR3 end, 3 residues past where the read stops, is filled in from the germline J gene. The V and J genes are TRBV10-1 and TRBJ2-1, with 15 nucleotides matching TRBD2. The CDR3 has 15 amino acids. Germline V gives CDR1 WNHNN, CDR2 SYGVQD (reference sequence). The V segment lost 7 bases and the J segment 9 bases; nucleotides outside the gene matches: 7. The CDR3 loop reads CASIGLAGGNGEQFF. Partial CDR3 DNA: TGCGCCAGCATTGGACTAGCGGGAGGGAACGGTGAG.

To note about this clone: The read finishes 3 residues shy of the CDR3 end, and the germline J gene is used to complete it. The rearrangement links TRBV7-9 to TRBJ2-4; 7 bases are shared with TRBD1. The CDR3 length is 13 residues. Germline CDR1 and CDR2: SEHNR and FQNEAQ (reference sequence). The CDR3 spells CASSLEGAYGQYF. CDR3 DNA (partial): TGTGCCAGCAGCTTAGAGGGGGCCTATGGT.

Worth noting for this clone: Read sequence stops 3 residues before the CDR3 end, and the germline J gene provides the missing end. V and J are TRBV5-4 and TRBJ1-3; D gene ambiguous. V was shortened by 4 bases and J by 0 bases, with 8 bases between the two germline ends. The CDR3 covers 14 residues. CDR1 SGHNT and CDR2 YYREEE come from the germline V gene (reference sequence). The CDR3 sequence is CASSNTGSGNTIYF. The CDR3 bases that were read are TGTGCCAGCAGCAACACGGGCTCTGGAAACACC.

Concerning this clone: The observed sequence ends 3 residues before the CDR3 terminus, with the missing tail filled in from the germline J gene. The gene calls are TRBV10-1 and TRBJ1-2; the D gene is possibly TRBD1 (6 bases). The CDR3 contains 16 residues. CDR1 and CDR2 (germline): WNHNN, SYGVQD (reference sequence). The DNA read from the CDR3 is TGCGCCAGTACTTGGGCGAGGCGGGACAACTCCTACGAC. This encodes CASTWARRDNSYD. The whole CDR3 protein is CASTWARRDNSYDYTF.

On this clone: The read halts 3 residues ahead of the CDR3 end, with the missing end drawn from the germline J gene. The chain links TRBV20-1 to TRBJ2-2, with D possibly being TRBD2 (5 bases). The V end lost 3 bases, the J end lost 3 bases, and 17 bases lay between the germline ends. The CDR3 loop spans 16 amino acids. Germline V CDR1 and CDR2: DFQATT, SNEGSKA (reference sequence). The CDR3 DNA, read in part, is TGCAGTGCTAGGAAAAAGAGAGCCGGGGACACCGGGGAG. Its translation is CSARKKRAGDTGE. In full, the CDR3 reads CSARKKRAGDTGELFF.

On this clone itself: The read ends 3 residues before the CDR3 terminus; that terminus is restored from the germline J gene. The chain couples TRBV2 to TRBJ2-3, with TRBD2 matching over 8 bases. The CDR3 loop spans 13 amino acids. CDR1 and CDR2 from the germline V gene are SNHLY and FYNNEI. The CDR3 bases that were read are TGTGCCAGCAGGCCAGCGGGGGCCGAGACG. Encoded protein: CASRPAGAET. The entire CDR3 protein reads CASRPAGAETQYF.